This T cell receptor beta chain was obtained from a study of blood T cells in healthy people across ages. Study-wide results and caveats: Naive T cell percentage showed a strong correlation with TCR beta diversity. It was not possible, with unsorted PBMCs, to conclusively compare naive and antigen-experienced cells.

This clonotype was seen ten or more times. Antigen unknown. Then a second PCR, running roughly 7 to 11 cycles, was carried out with a sample-barcoded 5' primer and a J-beta primer mix. MiXCR, applied by TCRdb to the 5' RACE reads, yields one record per CDR3 protein. The sample lists under 2 million distinct CDR3 sequences; around 36% were seen once. Donors ranged from about 6 to 90 years old and were healthy Caucasians in Russia. V gave up 5 bases and J gave up 3 bases, with 19 bases separating them. This CDR3 spans 17 amino acids. CDR1 and CDR2 from the germline V gene are SGHVS and FQNEAQ. The receptor was isolated from a woman aged 25 to 39 in good health. Sample: blood. The gene calls are TRBV7-8 and TRBJ1-4; the D gene is possibly TRBD1 (6 bases). CDR3 loop: CASSRSGTLTSNEKLFF. CDR3 sequence (DNA): TGTGCCAGCAGCAGATCCGGGACATTAACTTCTAATGAAAAACTGTTTTTT.